The rows below give T cell receptor beta chains drawn from one sample of a study of Ad26.COV2.S vaccination and SARS-CoV-2 variants. Libraries were prepared by immunoSEQ multiplex PCR; TCRdb keeps only in-frame clonotypes and omits some of them. The data show about 250,000 clones, around 90% seen once. Sequencing was performed on peripheral blood, taken in a trial of Ad26.COV2.S vaccine versus placebo. Receptors were obtained from a person between 18 and 65 years old who received the Ad26.COV2.S COVID-19 vaccine or a placebo. The CDR3 runs from the conserved cysteine through the conserved F or W. The D gene is left open where the match is weak. Not all rows give a size; the values are once, few, many and, for expanded clones, a class.

clone size: .; D gene: .; J gene: TRBJ1-5; V gene: TRBV19; CDR3 DNA: TGTGCCAGTAGTATGCGGGGTAGCAATCAGCCCCAGCATTTT; CDR3 protein: CASSMRGSNQPQHF
clone size: .; D gene: .; J gene: TRBJ1-1; V gene: TRBV7-9; CDR3 DNA: TGTGCCAGCAGCATCGGAAACACTGAAGCTTTCTTT; CDR3 protein: CASSIGNTEAFF
clone size: .; D gene: .; J gene: TRBJ2-1; V gene: TRBV9; CDR3 DNA: TGTGCCAGCAGCGTCGAGCCAGGGGATCCGGCCTACAATGAGCAGTTCTTC; CDR3 protein: CASSVEPGDPAYNEQFF
clone size: .; D gene: TRBD1; J gene: TRBJ2-7; V gene: TRBV19; CDR3 DNA: TGTGCCAGTAGTGTGACAGGGGGCCTTAACGAGCAGTACTTC; CDR3 protein: CASSVTGGLNEQYF
clone size: .; D gene: .; J gene: TRBJ2-7; V gene: TRBV19; CDR3 DNA: TGTGCCAGTAGTCTCTACGGGGCCTACGAGCAGTACTTC; CDR3 protein: CASSLYGAYEQYF
clone size: .; D gene: TRBD1; J gene: TRBJ1-1; V gene: TRBV6-5; CDR3 DNA: TGTGCCAGCAGTTTGGGACAGGGAAACACTGAAGCTTTCTTT; CDR3 protein: CASSLGQGNTEAFF
clone size: .; D gene: .; J gene: TRBJ1-2; V gene: TRBV6-5; CDR3 DNA: TGTGCCAGCAGTTACGGGGGAGGGGATGGCTACACCTTC; CDR3 protein: CASSYGGGDGYTF
clone size: .; D gene: .; J gene: TRBJ2-1; V gene: TRBV11-2; CDR3 DNA: TGTGCCAGCAGCTCCTACCACCTAGCGTCGGGAAATGAGCAGTTCTTC; CDR3 protein: CASSSYHLASGNEQFF
clone size: .; D gene: .; J gene: TRBJ2-1; V gene: TRBV4-1; CDR3 DNA: TGCGCCAGCAGCTTAACAGGGCAGGCCTACAATGAGCAGTTCTTC; CDR3 protein: CASSLTGQAYNEQFF
clone size: .; D gene: .; J gene: TRBJ1-5; V gene: TRBV19; CDR3 DNA: TGTGCCAGTAGTATAGGGGGGAGCAATCAGCCCCAGCATTTT; CDR3 protein: CASSIGGSNQPQHF
clone size: .; D gene: .; J gene: TRBJ2-2; V gene: TRBV5-6; CDR3 DNA: TGTGCCAGCAGCTACGCTTTAGCGAGCCGGGAGCTGTTTTTT; CDR3 protein: CASSYALASRELFF
clone size: .; D gene: .; J gene: TRBJ2-3; V gene: TRBV5-1; CDR3 DNA: TGCGCCAGCAGCTTGGCCAAACGCACAGATACGCAGTATTTT; CDR3 protein: CASSLAKRTDTQYF
clone size: .; D gene: .; J gene: TRBJ1-3; V gene: TRBV19; CDR3 DNA: TGTGCCACCTGCCGTTCCCCTAGCTCTGGAAACACCATATATTTT; CDR3 protein: CATCRSPSSGNTIYF
clone size: .; D gene: TRBD1; J gene: TRBJ1-1; V gene: TRBV6-6; CDR3 DNA: TGTGCCAGCAGCCCCAGGACAGGGAACACTGAAGCTTTCTTT; CDR3 protein: CASSPRTGNTEAFF
clone size: .; D gene: .; J gene: TRBJ2-7; V gene: TRBV6-6; CDR3 DNA: TGTGCCAGCAGTTCCAGTAGCGGATCTAGCTACGAGCAGTACTTC; CDR3 protein: CASSSSSGSSYEQYF
clone size: .; D gene: .; J gene: TRBJ2-7; V gene: TRBV5-4; CDR3 DNA: TGTGCCAGCAGCTCGTCGATGTTCTACGAGCAGTACTTC; CDR3 protein: CASSSSMFYEQYF
clone size: .; D gene: TRBD2; J gene: TRBJ2-1; V gene: TRBV5-1; CDR3 DNA: TGCGCCAGCAGCTTGATAGCGGGAGGGCCCGGTGAGCAGTTCTTC; CDR3 protein: CASSLIAGGPGEQFF
clone size: .; D gene: .; J gene: TRBJ1-1; V gene: TRBV12-5; CDR3 DNA: TGTGCTAGTGGTCCCCCCCCTATGAACACTGAAGCTTTCTTT; CDR3 protein: CASGPPPMNTEAFF
clone size: .; D gene: TRBD2; J gene: TRBJ2-7; V gene: TRBV7-9; CDR3 DNA: TGTGCCAGCAGCAACCCCGGGACTAGCGGGACTTCCTACGAGCAGTACTTC; CDR3 protein: CASSNPGTSGTSYEQYF
clone size: .; D gene: .; J gene: TRBJ2-3; V gene: TRBV4-1; CDR3 DNA: TGCGCCAGCAGCAAGCTAGGGGGGGGCACAGATACGCAGTATTTT; CDR3 protein: CASSKLGGGTDTQYF
clone size: .; D gene: .; J gene: TRBJ2-1; V gene: TRBV19; CDR3 DNA: TGTGCCAGTAGCCCCGTGACAGGATGGAATGAGCAGTTCTTC; CDR3 protein: CASSPVTGWNEQFF
clone size: few; D gene: TRBD1; J gene: TRBJ2-7; V gene: TRBV11-2; CDR3 DNA: TGTGCCAGCAGCTCTGGGACAGGGGGGCCAATCTCCTACGAGCAGTACTTC; CDR3 protein: CASSSGTGGPISYEQYF
clone size: .; D gene: TRBD2; J gene: TRBJ2-1; V gene: TRBV9; CDR3 DNA: TGTGCCAGCAGCGTAGAGATAGGACTAGCGGTTGACAATGAGCAGTTCTTC; CDR3 protein: CASSVEIGLAVDNEQFF
clone size: .; D gene: .; J gene: TRBJ2-7; V gene: TRBV27; CDR3 DNA: TGTGCCAGCAGTTCCCCCCGGCAGGGGAGGTCCTACGAGCAGTACTTC; CDR3 protein: CASSSPRQGRSYEQYF
clone size: .; D gene: .; J gene: TRBJ1-4; V gene: TRBV4-1; CDR3 DNA: TGCGCCAGCAGCCAAGTGACCAGAGCAACTAATGAAAAACTGTTTTTT; CDR3 protein: CASSQVTRATNEKLFF
clone size: once; D gene: TRBD2; J gene: TRBJ2-5; V gene: TRBV5-1; CDR3 DNA: TGCGCCAGCAGCGTTAGCGGGGCTACTGGGGAGACCCAGTACTTC; CDR3 protein: CASSVSGATGETQYF
clone size: .; D gene: .; J gene: TRBJ2-5; V gene: TRBV25-1; CDR3 DNA: TGTGCCAGCTCGAACTCCCGGGACACCGTGACTACCCAAGAGACCCAGTACTTC; CDR3 protein: CASSNSRDTVTTQETQYF
clone size: .; D gene: .; J gene: TRBJ2-1; V gene: TRBV5-6; CDR3 DNA: TGTGCCAGCAGCTTGGTTGGGTGGGACTACAATGAGCAGTTCTTC; CDR3 protein: CASSLVGWDYNEQFF
clone size: .; D gene: TRBD1; J gene: TRBJ2-7; V gene: TRBV5-3; CDR3 DNA: TGTGCCAGAAGCTTCTCTTACCCCGAATTTCACAGGGGGCGGCAACGCTACGAGCAGTACTTC; CDR3 protein: CARSFSYPEFHRGRQRYEQYF
clone size: once; D gene: .; J gene: TRBJ2-7; V gene: TRBV10-3; CDR3 DNA: TGTGCCATCAGCAACAGCTACGAGCAGTACTTC; CDR3 protein: CAISNSYEQYF
clone size: few; D gene: .; J gene: TRBJ1-3; V gene: TRBV7-9; CDR3 DNA: TGTGCCAGCAGCTTGCGGGAGACAGGATCTGGAAACACCATATATTTT; CDR3 protein: CASSLRETGSGNTIYF
clone size: .; D gene: .; J gene: TRBJ1-2; V gene: TRBV29-1; CDR3 DNA: TGCAGCGTTGAAGGATCCCGGGGCTATGGCTACACCTTC; CDR3 protein: CSVEGSRGYGYTF
clone size: once; D gene: .; J gene: TRBJ2-1; V gene: TRBV7-9; CDR3 DNA: TGTGCCAGCAGCTTTGCGGGGACACAGAGCTACAATGAGCAGTTCTTC; CDR3 protein: CASSFAGTQSYNEQFF
clone size: once; D gene: .; J gene: TRBJ1-2; V gene: TRBV7-9; CDR3 DNA: TGTGCCAGCAGCTTATACGGCTATGGCTACACCTTC; CDR3 protein: CASSLYGYGYTF
clone size: .; D gene: TRBD2; J gene: TRBJ2-1; V gene: TRBV9; CDR3 DNA: TGTGCCAGCAGCGCCACTAGCGGGAGAAATGAGCAGTTCTTC; CDR3 protein: CASSATSGRNEQFF
clone size: .; D gene: .; J gene: TRBJ1-2; V gene: TRBV2; CDR3 DNA: TGTGCCAGCAGTGAAGGCAGGGTACTACTACACTATGGCTACACCTTC; CDR3 protein: CASSEGRVLLHYGYTF
clone size: .; D gene: TRBD1; J gene: TRBJ1-5; V gene: TRBV5-5; CDR3 DNA: TGTGCCAGCAGCTTCGGGACAGGGATAGGGCCCCAGCATTTT; CDR3 protein: CASSFGTGIGPQHF
clone size: .; D gene: TRBD1; J gene: TRBJ1-1; V gene: TRBV19; CDR3 DNA: TGTGCCAGTAGTATAGATCCCCGGACAGGGGGCAACACTGAAGCTTTCTTT; CDR3 protein: CASSIDPRTGGNTEAFF
clone size: once; D gene: .; J gene: TRBJ2-1; V gene: TRBV7-3; CDR3 DNA: TGTGCCAGCGCCCCAGGGCCGGCTAGCTCCTACAATGAGCAGTTCTTC; CDR3 protein: CASAPGPASSYNEQFF
clone size: few; D gene: .; J gene: TRBJ1-4; V gene: TRBV2; CDR3 DNA: TGTGCCAGCAGAACGACGTACATGAATGAAAAACTGTTTTTT; CDR3 protein: CASRTTYMNEKLFF
clone size: .; D gene: TRBD2; J gene: TRBJ2-1; V gene: TRBV5-1; CDR3 DNA: TGCGCCAGTGGGGAGGGAGACTCCTACAATGAGCAGTTCTTC; CDR3 protein: CASGEGDSYNEQFF
clone size: once; D gene: TRBD1; J gene: TRBJ1-5; V gene: TRBV29-1; CDR3 DNA: TGCAGCCCCCCCCAAAAACGCGGCACAGGGGATAGAGGGGACGGCAATCAGCCCCAGCATTTT; CDR3 protein: CSPPQKRGTGDRGDGNQPQHF
clone size: .; D gene: .; J gene: TRBJ2-1; V gene: TRBV15; CDR3 DNA: TGTGCCACCAGCAGAGGGACACCCCCCTACAATGAGCAGTTCTTC; CDR3 protein: CATSRGTPPYNEQFF
clone size: .; D gene: .; J gene: TRBJ1-1; V gene: TRBV6-2/TRBV6-3; CDR3 DNA: TGTGCCAGCAGTTGGCTGGGACGTTCGAACACTGAAGCTTTCTTT; CDR3 protein: CASSWLGRSNTEAFF
clone size: .; D gene: .; J gene: TRBJ1-1; V gene: TRBV2; CDR3 DNA: TGTGCCAGCACGGCCTCGAACACTGAAGCTTTCTTT; CDR3 protein: CASTASNTEAFF
clone size: once; D gene: .; J gene: TRBJ1-5; V gene: TRBV6-6; CDR3 DNA: TGTGCCAGCAGTTACACAGGGAATCAGCCCCAGCATTTT; CDR3 protein: CASSYTGNQPQHF
clone size: few; D gene: .; J gene: TRBJ2-3; V gene: TRBV9; CDR3 DNA: TGTGCCAGCAGCGTAGGTCTACCCAGCACAGATACGCAGTATTTT; CDR3 protein: CASSVGLPSTDTQYF
clone size: .; D gene: .; J gene: TRBJ1-1; V gene: TRBV19; CDR3 DNA: TGTGCCAGTAGTGAGGCCATGAACACTGAAGCTTTCTTT; CDR3 protein: CASSEAMNTEAFF
clone size: .; D gene: .; J gene: TRBJ1-5; V gene: TRBV6-5; CDR3 DNA: TGTGCCAGCAACTCGTTAAGACAGGCCAGTCAGCCCCAGCATTTT; CDR3 protein: CASNSLRQASQPQHF
clone size: .; D gene: .; J gene: TRBJ2-2; V gene: TRBV5-1; CDR3 DNA: TGCGCCAGCAGGCCCGTGACAGGGAACACCGGGGAGCTGTTTTTT; CDR3 protein: CASRPVTGNTGELFF
clone size: .; D gene: TRBD1; J gene: TRBJ1-1; V gene: TRBV7-9; CDR3 DNA: TGTGCCAGCAGCTTAAGGTCCCAGGGGGACGCTGAAGCTTTCTTT; CDR3 protein: CASSLRSQGDAEAFF
clone size: .; D gene: .; J gene: TRBJ1-3; V gene: TRBV30; CDR3 DNA: TGTGCCTGGAGACCCCGGAACTCTGGAAACACCATATATTTT; CDR3 protein: CAWRPRNSGNTIYF
clone size: .; D gene: TRBD1; J gene: TRBJ1-5; V gene: TRBV6-5; CDR3 DNA: TGTGCCAGCAAAACGGACAGGGGAAGCAATCAGCCCCAGCATTTT; CDR3 protein: CASKTDRGSNQPQHF
clone size: .; D gene: .; J gene: TRBJ2-2; V gene: TRBV15; CDR3 DNA: TGTGCCACCAGCGCAGGCCGCACCGGGGAGCTGTTTTTT; CDR3 protein: CATSAGRTGELFF
clone size: .; D gene: .; J gene: TRBJ2-1; V gene: TRBV7-6; CDR3 DNA: TGTGCCAGCAGCTTAGGGACTTGGGACAATGAGCAGTTCTTC; CDR3 protein: CASSLGTWDNEQFF
clone size: .; D gene: TRBD2; J gene: TRBJ2-2; V gene: TRBV5-1; CDR3 DNA: TGCGCCAGCAGCCGGGAGGGGGGCACCGGGGAGCTGTTTTTT; CDR3 protein: CASSREGGTGELFF
clone size: .; D gene: .; J gene: TRBJ2-3; V gene: TRBV3-1/TRBV3-2; CDR3 DNA: TGTGCCAGCAGCTTTGGGCGGGACACAGATACGCAGTATTTT; CDR3 protein: CASSFGRDTDTQYF
clone size: .; D gene: .; J gene: TRBJ2-1; V gene: TRBV29-1; CDR3 DNA: TGCAGCGGCCAGACCAGCTCCTACAATGAGCAGTTCTTC; CDR3 protein: CSGQTSSYNEQFF